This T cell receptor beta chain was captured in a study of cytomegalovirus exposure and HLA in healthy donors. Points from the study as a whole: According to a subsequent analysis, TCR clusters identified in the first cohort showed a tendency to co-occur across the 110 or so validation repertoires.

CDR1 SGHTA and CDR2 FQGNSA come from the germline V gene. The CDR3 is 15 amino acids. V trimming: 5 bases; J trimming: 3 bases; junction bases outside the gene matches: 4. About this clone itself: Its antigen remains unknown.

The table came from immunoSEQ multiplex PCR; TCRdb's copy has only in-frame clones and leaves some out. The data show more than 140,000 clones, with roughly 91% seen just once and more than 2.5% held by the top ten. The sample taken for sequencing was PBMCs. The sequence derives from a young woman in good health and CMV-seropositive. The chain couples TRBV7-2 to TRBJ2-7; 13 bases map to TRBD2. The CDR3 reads CASSLRTSGSYEQYF. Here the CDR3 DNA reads TGTGCCAGCAGCCTAAGGACTAGCGGGAGCTACGAGCAGTACTTC.